This T cell receptor beta chain was found in a study of blood T cells in healthy people across ages. Primers used in a second PCR of about 7 to 12 cycles were a sample-barcoded 5' primer and a J-beta primer mix. TCRdb re-derived calls from the 5' RACE reads in MiXCR, one entry per CDR3 protein. The data hold about 1,400,000 distinct CDR3 sequences, with roughly 59% observed a single time. Worth noting for this clonotype: The antigen is undetermined.

The CDR3 is 14 amino acids. The V segment lost 10 bases and the J segment 8 bases; nucleotides outside the gene matches: 12. Germline CDR1 MNHEY, CDR2 SVGAGI. Whole-study results and caveats: Long-lived donors carried more naive CD4+ cells and greater diversity than aged donors.

The genes are TRBV6-5 and TRBJ2-1, with 9 bases lining up with TRBD2. The sequenced material came from blood. The source of this sequence is a young man in good health. CDR3: CATKFTLAGDEQFF. CDR3 in DNA: TGTGCCACCAAGTTTACACTAGCGGGTGATGAGCAGTTCTTC.